The 27 T cell receptor beta chains given below trace back to one sample, sequenced in a study of human T cells and chemical hapten exposure. TCRdb redid the calling of the RACE reads with MiXCR, one entry per CDR3 protein. The repertoire holds around 360,000 distinct CDR3 sequences, more than 5% seen once, with about 5.6% in the top ten. As for time point: patch test 2, 6 weeks after DPC sensitization. Stated treatment: therapeutic diphenylcyclopropenone sensitization with weekly scalp DPC. The sample was whole blood, taken in connection with sensitization to the hapten diphenylcyclopropenone (DPC). These receptors came from a woman aged 18-29 years with alopecia areata. Some clones in this sample may be carry-over from other donors' samples.

The sample holds a few counts of this clonotype. The genes are TRBV28 and TRBJ1-6; D may be TRBD1 (5 bases). The CDR3 has 17 amino acids. Germline CDR1 is MDHEN and CDR2 is SYDVKM. Trimming shortened V by 6 bases and J by 3 bases, and 18 bases separated the two germline ends. This CDR3 reads CASSPSGGSDYNSPLHF. CDR3 sequence (DNA): TGTGCCAGCAGCCCAAGTGGGGGAAGCGACTATAATTCACCCCTCCACTTT.

This clonotype was counted many times. V gene TRBV2 combines with J gene TRBJ1-6, with TRBD1 matching 8 bases. Germline CDR1 is SNHLY and CDR2 is FYNNEI. The length of the CDR3 is 17 residues. Trimming removed 5 bases from V and 7 bases from J; junction bases left unmatched: 13. The CDR3 nucleotides are TGTGCCAGCAGTCGACCGGGACAGGTATCGGCGAATTCACCCCTCCACTTT. Translation: CASSRPGQVSANSPLHF.

This clonotype has only a few counts. The chain joins TRBV27 to TRBJ1-6; D might be TRBD1 (5 bases). V was cut by 5 bases and J by 11 bases, with 19 bases left in between. There are 15 residues in the CDR3. Germline V gene lookup returns CDR1 MNHEY and CDR2 SMNVEV (reference sequence). This CDR3 reads CASSPLVGVRTPLHF. CDR3 coding DNA: TGTGCCAGCAGTCCACTGGTGGGGGTGAGGACACCCCTCCACTTT.

This clonotype was seen a few times. The V call is TRBV27, the J call TRBJ2-7; TRBD2 is a possible D gene (5 bases). The CDR3 is 15 residues long. Germline loops: CDR1 MNHEY, CDR2 SMNVEV (reference sequence). Between the trimmed V and J ends, which lost 5 bases and 0 bases, there was a span of 14 bases. CDR3 protein: CASSPGLYSSYEQYF. As DNA, the CDR3 is TGTGCCAGCAGTCCCGGACTGTACAGCTCCTACGAGCAGTACTTC.

The genes are TRBV4-3 and TRBJ2-1; D possibly corresponds to TRBD2 (6 bases). V gave up 4 bases and J gave up 6 bases, with 19 bases separating them. This CDR3 has 16 residues. Looked up from germline, CDR1 is LGHNA and CDR2 is YSLEER. CDR3 sequence (DNA): TGCGCCAGCAGCCTTGGCGGGGAATCTTCAGTCAATGAGCAGTTCTTC. Translation gives CASSLGGESSVNEQFF.

This clonotype came up many times. This sequence joins TRBV27 and TRBJ1-6; no clear D gene. The CDR3 length is 13 residues. The germline V gene encodes CDR1 MNHEY and CDR2 SMNVEV (reference sequence). V lost 3 bases and J lost 9, with 9 bases in between. The CDR3 spells CASSLGFLSPLHF. CDR3 in DNA: TGTGCCAGCAGTTTGGGGTTCCTTTCACCCCTCCACTTT.

Many counts were recorded for this clonotype. The genes are TRBV20-1 and TRBJ2-1, with 12 positions matching TRBD2. The CDR3 totals 15 residues. With V trimmed by 1 base and J by 10 bases, 8 bases remained unmatched. Germline values: CDR1 DFQATT, CDR2 SNEGSKA (reference sequence). This chain's CDR3 is CSARASTSGGSEQFF. DNA of the CDR3: TGCAGTGCTAGAGCCTCGACTAGCGGGGGTAGCGAGCAGTTCTTC.

The V call is TRBV2, the J call TRBJ2-1; D call uncertain. Germline values: CDR1 SNHLY, CDR2 FYNNEI. This CDR3 has 15 amino acids. The ends were cut back, 3 bases at V and 0 bases at J, with 9 bases in the middle. In DNA form, the CDR3 reads TGTGCCAGCAGTGACAGTCGAGGCTCCTACAATGAGCAGTTCTTC. This encodes CASSDSRGSYNEQFF. Drawing the rest from reference TRBV2 and TRBJ2-1, the complete variable domain is EPEVTQTPSHQVTQMGQEVILRCVPISNHLYFYWYRQILGQKVEFLVSFYNNEISEKSEIFDDQFSVERPDGSNFTLKIRSTKLEDSAMYFCASSDSRGSYNEQFFGPGTRLTVL.

This clonotype was seen a handful of times. V is TRBV29-1 and J is TRBJ1-4; 9 nucleotides agree with TRBD1. Germline V gene data show CDR1 as SQVTM and CDR2 as ANQGSEA. V lost 4 bases and J lost 6; bases outside the gene matches: 6. CDR3 length: 14 residues. CDR3: CSVGWTGDYEKLFF. The CDR3 coding sequence is TGCAGCGTTGGCTGGACAGGGGATTATGAAAAACTGTTTTTT.

This clonotype was picked up many times. The V call is TRBV6-5, the J call TRBJ1-5; 11 bases line up with TRBD1. The V gene end was trimmed by 5 bases and the J gene end by 2 bases; junction bases not matched to a gene: 8. The V gene's germline CDR1 is MNHEY and CDR2 SVGAGI. The CDR3 is 17 amino acids. CDR3 protein: CASSTGDRGIGNQPQHF. CDR3 DNA: TGTGCCAGCAGTACAGGGGACAGGGGGATTGGCAATCAGCCCCAGCATTTT.

The rearrangement uses TRBV6-1 and TRBJ1-4, with D perhaps TRBD1 (5 bases). The CDR3 is 15 amino acids. Trimming left V 2 bases short and J 5 bases short, with 12 bases between. Germline V CDR1 and CDR2: MNHNS, SASEGT. The CDR3 loop reads CASSETGQVNEKLFF. For the CDR3, the DNA is TGTGCCAGCAGTGAAACAGGACAAGTAAATGAAAAACTGTTTTTT.

The CDR3 nucleotides are TGTGCCAGCAGCCAATTGACAGGGGGCTACAATGAGCAGTTCTTC. This encodes CASSQLTGGYNEQFF. The gene calls are TRBV3-1 and TRBJ2-1, with 9 nucleotides matching TRBD1. V was pared by 2 bases and J by 3 bases, with 2 bases of the junction left unmatched. CDR3 length: 15 residues. The V gene's germline CDR1 is LGHDT and CDR2 YNNKEL (reference sequence).

This clonotype was counted between two and nine times. V and J are TRBV6-5 and TRBJ1-6; D might be TRBD1 (6 bases). Germline V gene lookup returns CDR1 MNHEY and CDR2 SVGAGI. The CDR3 contains 15 residues. Trimming took 6 bases from V and 7 from J, leaving 16 bases between them. The CDR3 loop is CASSPMGRGNSPLHF. The DNA for the CDR3 is TGTGCCAGCAGCCCCATGGGCAGGGGAAATTCACCCCTCCACTTT.

This clonotype was counted only a few times. J is TRBJ2-2 and V is TRBV7-3; no firm D call. Per the germline V gene, CDR1 is SGHTA and CDR2 is FQGTGA. The V and J ends lost 7 bases and 5 bases respectively, with 8 bases between them. This CDR3 has 12 residues. The CDR3 here is CASNTGTGELFF. DNA for the CDR3: TGTGCCAGCAACACCGGAACCGGGGAGCTGTTTTTT.

This clonotype showed up just a few times. The chain combines TRBV9 with TRBJ2-2, with 7 bases matching TRBD1. The CDR3 has 17 amino acids. Germline V CDR1 and CDR2: SGDLS, YYNGEE. Trimming cost V 1 base and J 5 bases; bases outside gene matches: 11. In DNA form, the CDR3 reads TGTGCCAGCAGCGTACAAGTCGGGCCAGGGGGAACCGGGGAGCTGTTTTTT. Translation: CASSVQVGPGGTGELFF.

This clonotype was detected many times. The genes are TRBV7-8 and TRBJ2-3, with D perhaps being TRBD1 or TRBD2 (5 bases each). The CDR3 has 14 residues. Trimming left V 2 bases short and J 2 bases short, with 8 bases between. CDR1 SGHVS and CDR2 FQNEAQ come from the germline V gene. The CDR3 region is CASSLRDATDTQYF. The CDR3, as DNA: TGTGCCAGCAGCTTAAGGGACGCCACAGATACGCAGTATTTT.

The J gene is TRBJ2-2, the V gene TRBV6-2 or TRBV6-3; D is ambiguous. The length of the CDR3 is 12 residues. Per the germline V gene, CDR1 is MNHEY and CDR2 is SVGEGT. Trimming left V 3 bases short and J 8 bases short, with 7 bases between. The CDR3 here is CASSYRVGELFF. CDR3 coding DNA: TGTGCCAGCAGTTATCGAGTAGGGGAGCTGTTTTTT.

The chain combines TRBV6-1 with TRBJ1-1; the D gene is possibly TRBD1 (6 bases). Trimming shortened V by 3 bases and J by 0 bases, and 14 bases separated the two germline ends. Germline CDR1 MNHNS, CDR2 SASEGT. This CDR3 has 16 amino acids. CDR3 amino acids: CASSDSRTAMNTEAFF. The CDR3 region has the DNA TGTGCCAGCAGTGATTCCCGGACAGCTATGAACACTGAAGCTTTCTTT.

This clonotype was found many times. This chain links TRBV19 with TRBJ1-2; unclear D gene. Germline CDR1 LNHDA, CDR2 SQIVND (reference sequence). The CDR3 is 10 amino acids. The germline V and J ends were trimmed by 8 bases and 7 bases, with 8 bases remaining between them. The CDR3 region is CASEHGGYTF. The CDR3 nucleotides are TGTGCCAGTGAGCATGGTGGCTACACCTTC. The variable domain in full, completed from reference TRBV19 and TRBJ1-2, reads DGGITQSPKYLFRKEGQNVTLSCEQNLNHDAMYWYRQDPGQGLRLIYYSQIVNDFQKGDIAEGYSVSREKKESFPLTVTSAQKNPTAFYLCASEHGGYTFGSGTRLTVV.

The chain's CDR3 is CSARTDSGNTIYF. The CDR3 DNA is TGCAGCGCTAGGACGGATTCTGGAAACACCATATATTTT. The chain uses TRBV29-1 and TRBJ1-3; D is uncertain. The length of the CDR3 is 13 residues. Germline CDR1 reads SQVTM; CDR2 reads ANQGSEA. V was pared by 7 bases and J by 1 base, with 11 bases between.

This clonotype was observed a handful of times. The rearrangement links TRBV5-6 to TRBJ2-5; tentative D call: TRBD2 (6 bases). V lost 2 bases and J 1 base, leaving 9 bases between the germline ends. Per germline, CDR1 SGHDT and CDR2 YYEEEE. The CDR3 extends over 14 amino acids. CDR3 sequence (DNA): TGTGCCAGCAGCTTACCGGGAGTCCAAGAGACCCAGTACTTC. This codes for CASSLPGVQETQYF.

This clonotype rates as large (0.1 to 1%). V is TRBV28 and J is TRBJ1-2; tentatively, D is TRBD1 (6 bases). The CDR3 loop spans 13 amino acids. Germline V CDR1 and CDR2: MDHEN, SYDVKM. V was trimmed by 3 bases and J by 5 bases, leaving 10 bases between them. The CDR3 bases are TGTGCCAGCAGTTTCAGTCAGGGGTATGGCTACACCTTC. This gives the protein CASSFSQGYGYTF.

This clonotype showed up just a few times. The J gene is TRBJ2-7, the V gene TRBV6-1; D not certain. With 2 bases removed from V and 0 bases from J, the gap between germline ends came to 5 bases. The germline CDR1 and CDR2 sequences are MNHNS and SASEGT. The CDR3 consists of 13 residues. The CDR3 nucleotides are TGTGCCAGCAGTGAAACCCCCTCCTACGAGCAGTACTTC. Translation gives CASSETPSYEQYF.

This clonotype was seen repeatedly, ten times or more. This rearrangement joins TRBV28 to TRBJ1-6; tentative D call: TRBD1 (5 bases). The V gene lost 5 bases and the J gene lost 8 bases, with 16 bases spanning the gap. CDR3 size: 15 residues. Germline CDR1 MDHEN, CDR2 SYDVKM. In DNA, the CDR3 is TGTGCCAGCAGTGAAGGGGCAGGGCTACATTCACCCCTCCACTTT. Translated, it gives CASSEGAGLHSPLHF.

This clonotype was seen ten or more times. The chain's CDR3 is CASSYRTDRYEQYF. The DNA of the CDR3 is TGTGCCAGCAGCTACCGGACAGATCGCTACGAGCAGTACTTC. The V call is TRBV7-2, the J call TRBJ2-7; D perhaps matches TRBD1 (6 bases). Trimming pared 4 bases from V and 3 bases from J, leaving 13 bases between. Germline V gene lookup returns CDR1 SGHTA and CDR2 FQGNSA. The CDR3 spans 14 residues.

This clonotype appeared many times. The chain recombines TRBV9 with TRBJ1-4; 7 nucleotides align to TRBD1. This CDR3 has 13 amino acids. Losses at the gene ends were 2 bases for V and 11 bases for J; bases not matched to a gene: 6. CDR1 and CDR2 from the germline V gene are SGDLS and YYNGEE. Here the CDR3 reads CASSVTGIEKLFF. The CDR3 coding sequence is TGTGCCAGCAGCGTGACAGGGATTGAGAAACTGTTTTTT.

This clonotype was recorded a few times. V and J are TRBV15 and TRBJ1-4, with D possibly being TRBD1 (5 bases). The CDR3 is 15 amino acids. V dropped 0 bases and J dropped 7 bases, with 12 bases sitting between them. Germline-derived CDR1 and CDR2 are LNHNV and YYDKDF (reference sequence). As DNA, the CDR3 is TGTGCCACCAGCAGAGATCCGGGGCGCGGTGAAAAACTGTTTTTT. Its translation is CATSRDPGRGEKLFF.